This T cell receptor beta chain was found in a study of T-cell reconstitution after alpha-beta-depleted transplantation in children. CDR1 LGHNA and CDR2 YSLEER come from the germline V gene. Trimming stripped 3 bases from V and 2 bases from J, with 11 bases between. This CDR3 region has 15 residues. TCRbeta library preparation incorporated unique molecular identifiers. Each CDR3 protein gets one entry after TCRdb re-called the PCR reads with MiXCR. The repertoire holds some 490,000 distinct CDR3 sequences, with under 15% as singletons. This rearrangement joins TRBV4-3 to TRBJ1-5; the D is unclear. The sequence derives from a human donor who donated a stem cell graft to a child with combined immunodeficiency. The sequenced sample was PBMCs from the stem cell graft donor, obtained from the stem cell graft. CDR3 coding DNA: TGCGCCAGCAGCCAGAACCATGGGCGCAATCAGCCCCAGCATTTT. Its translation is CASSQNHGRNQPQHF.